This T cell receptor beta chain was recorded in a study of T cell responses to AZD1222 COVID-19 vaccine. The study, taken as a whole, reports: Clonal diversity may have been underestimated, and the donors were mostly white British, with more females than males. Spike-specific TCR breadth and depth rose after two AZD1222 doses.

Germline V lookup: CDR1 SGHNT, CDR2 YENEEA. The CDR3 totals 15 residues. The ends were cut back, 5 bases at V and 6 bases at J, with 17 bases in the middle. A remark on this clone: Antigen unknown.

Assay used: immunoSEQ multiplex PCR; TCRdb lists only in-frame clones, some missing. Seen here are 54,000 or so clones, over 75% observed once, and the top ten hold 14% to 15%. This specimen was peripheral blood, taken on day 0 of AZD1222 vaccination. The receptor comes from an adult in good health. V usage is TRBV11-3 and J usage is TRBJ2-1, with D perhaps TRBD1 (7 bases). The CDR3 sequence is CASSRGTVMSNEQFF. The CDR3 nucleotides read TGTGCCAGCAGCCGGGGGACAGTTATGAGCAATGAGCAGTTCTTC.